The next 25 T cell receptor beta chains were all read from a single sample in a study of blood T cell repertoires in COVID-19. Sequenced by immunoSEQ multiplex PCR; TCRdb stores in-frame clones only, minus some. The repertoire holds under 150,000 clones, with roughly 85% as singletons. Sequenced sample: PBMCs or T cells enriched from blood (not recorded which). Receptors originate from a woman in her forties or fifties who had recovered from COVID-19.

The chain carries TRBV19 and TRBJ1-1; D gene unclear. The germline V gene encodes CDR1 LNHDA and CDR2 SQIVND (reference sequence). The CDR3 consists of 15 residues. Trimming shortened V by 2 bases and J by 5 bases, and 15 bases separated the two germline ends. This CDR3 is CASSILALDGTEAFF. CDR3 in DNA: TGTGCCAGTAGTATACTAGCCCTTGATGGGACTGAAGCTTTCTTT.

J is TRBJ1-1 and V is TRBV5-5, with no clear D. Germline CDR1 SGHKS, CDR2 YYEKEE (reference sequence). Between the trimmed V and J ends, which lost 4 bases and 2 bases, there was a span of 12 bases. This CDR3 contains 14 residues. In DNA form, the CDR3 reads TGTGCCAGCAGCCCTGACAATGTTAACACTGAAGCTTTCTTT. Protein: CASSPDNVNTEAFF.

This clone was counted a single time. The sample holds other DNA sequences that translate to the same CDR3. The J gene is TRBJ1-3, the V gene TRBV6-5; weak D call: TRBD1 (6 bases). The CDR3 is 14 amino acids. V was pared by 6 bases and J by 1 base, with 10 bases between. Germline V lookup: CDR1 MNHEY, CDR2 SVGAGI. The chain's CDR3 is CASSRTVSGNTIYF. The CDR3 DNA follows: TGTGCCAGCAGCCGGACAGTATCTGGAAACACCATATATTTT.

V usage is TRBV5-1 and J usage is TRBJ2-1; 9 bases match TRBD1. From germline, CDR1 is SGHRS and CDR2 YFSETQ. J was trimmed by 2 bases and V by 1 base; bases with no gene match: 4. The CDR3 loop spans 16 amino acids. The DNA of the CDR3 is TGCGCCAGCAGCTTGTTGGGACAGGGTCCCTACAATGAGCAGTTCTTC. This gives the protein CASSLLGQGPYNEQFF.

The chain has TRBV5-5 and TRBJ2-3; 7 bases agree with TRBD1. V shed 4 bases, J shed 5 bases, and the junction held 7 bases outside the gene matches. Germline assignment: CDR1 SGHKS and CDR2 YYEKEE (reference sequence). The CDR3 loop spans 14 amino acids. The CDR3 reads CASSHSRQGDTQYF. The DNA of the CDR3 is TGTGCCAGCAGCCATTCTAGACAGGGAGATACGCAGTATTTT.

The chain joins TRBV27 to TRBJ2-1; 10 bases line up with TRBD2. Germline V gives CDR1 MNHEY, CDR2 SMNVEV (reference sequence). This CDR3 has 14 residues. Trimming removed 7 bases from V and 4 bases from J; junction bases left unmatched: 4. The DNA for the CDR3 is TGTGCCAGCAAGCGGACTAGCGGTTACAATGAGCAGTTCTTC. It specifies CASKRTSGYNEQFF.

This clone was picked up a small number of times. V and J are TRBV28 and TRBJ1-1; TRBD1 matches 7 bases. The CDR3 loop spans 15 amino acids. V was clipped by 8 bases and J by 2 bases; unmatched bases: 11. Germline V gene lookup returns CDR1 MDHEN and CDR2 SYDVKM. The CDR3 region has the DNA TGTGCCAGCGGAACACACAGGGGTTTCAACACTGAAGCTTTCTTT. It yields the protein CASGTHRGFNTEAFF.

The chain uses TRBV6-5 and TRBJ2-7, with D hard to call. This CDR3 has 13 residues. The germline gives CDR1 MNHEY, CDR2 SVGAGI. V lost 5 bases and J lost 4, with 12 bases in between. CDR3: CASSPEALYEQYF. CDR3 coding DNA: TGTGCCAGCAGTCCCGAAGCGCTGTACGAGCAGTACTTC.

The V gene is TRBV28, the J gene TRBJ1-4; 7 nucleotides line up with TRBD1. The CDR3 spans 15 residues. The germline V gene has CDR1 MDHEN and CDR2 SYDVKM. Losses at the gene ends were 2 bases for V and 7 bases for J; bases not matched to a gene: 7. This chain's CDR3 is CASSLTGDGSEKLFF. The DNA of the CDR3 is TGTGCCAGCAGTTTAACAGGGGATGGGAGTGAAAAACTGTTTTTT.

This chain connects TRBV15 to TRBJ1-5; D may be TRBD1 (6 bases). CDR1 LNHNV and CDR2 YYDKDF come from the germline V gene (reference sequence). The CDR3 runs to 19 residues. V was pared by 1 base and J by 0 bases, with 19 bases between. CDR3 in amino acids: CATSRVGGQRYYSNQPQHF. The CDR3 DNA reads TGTGCCACCAGCAGAGTTGGTGGACAGAGATATTATAGCAATCAGCCCCAGCATTTT.

This chain joins TRBV19 and TRBJ1-1; perhaps TRBD1 as D (6 bases). The length of the CDR3 is 13 residues. The germline CDR1 and CDR2 sequences are LNHDA and SQIVND (reference sequence). The V and J ends lost 8 bases and 4 bases respectively, with 14 bases between them. In DNA form, the CDR3 reads TGTGCCAGTTCAGGGGTATGGAGCACTGAAGCTTTCTTT. Translation gives CASSGVWSTEAFF.

This clone has a single count. The V call is TRBV29-1, the J call TRBJ1-4; D uncertain. CDR3 size: 14 residues. CDR1 and CDR2 (germline): SQVTM, ANQGSEA. Trimming removed 0 bases from V and 7 bases from J, with 12 bases in between. The CDR3 loop reads CSVEDTGVSEKLFF. The CDR3 DNA sequence: TGCAGCGTTGAAGATACGGGTGTTTCTGAAAAACTGTTTTTT. The entire variable domain, with the rest obtained from reference TRBV29-1 and TRBJ1-4, is as follows: SAVISQKPSRDICQRGTSLTIQCQVDSQVTMMFWYRQQPGQSLTLIATANQGSEATYESGFVIDKFPISRPNLTFSTLTVSNMSPEDSSIYLCSVEDTGVSEKLFFGSGTQLSVL.

The table lists this clone with a few counts. The chain links TRBV29-1 to TRBJ2-1, with TRBD1 identical over 9 bases. The germline CDR1 and CDR2 sequences are SQVTM and ANQGSEA. CDR3 length: 14 amino acids. The V segment lost 8 bases and the J segment 4 bases; nucleotides outside the gene matches: 9. In DNA form, the CDR3 reads TGCAGCCTTGGGACCGGGACAGGGTACAATGAGCAGTTCTTC. Its translation is CSLGTGTGYNEQFF.

The V call is TRBV9, the J call TRBJ1-6; tentatively, D is TRBD1 (5 bases). Germline lookup yields CDR1 SGDLS and CDR2 YYNGEE. The V gene lost 0 bases and the J gene lost 3 bases, with 7 bases spanning the gap. The CDR3 extends over 15 amino acids. The CDR3 region has the DNA TGTGCCAGCAGCGTAGGCGACAGCTATAATTCACCCCTCCACTTT. Translated: CASSVGDSYNSPLHF.

The V gene is TRBV5-1, the J gene TRBJ2-3; TRBD2 aligns across 12 bases. This CDR3 contains 20 residues. The V segment lost 4 bases and the J segment 0 bases; nucleotides outside the gene matches: 15. Germline V CDR1 and CDR2: SGHRS, YFSETQ. The CDR3 loop reads CASSRRLAGDPRTSTDTQYF. As DNA, the CDR3 is TGCGCCAGCAGCCGCCGACTAGCGGGAGACCCCCGGACTAGCACAGATACGCAGTATTTT.

The chain is built from TRBV7-9 and TRBJ1-3, with D unclear. Germline CDR1 and CDR2: SEHNR and FQNEAQ (reference sequence). Trimming took 1 base from V and 0 from J, leaving 10 bases between them. The CDR3 is 16 residues long. CDR3 in DNA: TGTGCCAGCAGCTTAGGTATGGCAGGCTCTGGAAACACCATATATTTT. Translated: CASSLGMAGSGNTIYF.

The J gene is TRBJ1-2, the V gene TRBV19; 11 bases fit TRBD1. The CDR3 runs to 16 residues. Germline values: CDR1 LNHDA, CDR2 SQIVND (reference sequence). V lost 3 bases, J lost 4 bases, and 7 bases stayed unmatched. The CDR3, as DNA: TGTGCCAGTAGTATGCCGGCCGGGACAGGGGGCTATGGCTACACCTTC. Amino acids: CASSMPAGTGGYGYTF.

The chain links TRBV6-5 to TRBJ2-1; D may be TRBD1 (5 bases). CDR1 MNHEY and CDR2 SVGAGI come from the germline V gene. The CDR3 contains 16 residues. Trimming removed 0 bases at V and 1 base at J, with 10 bases between. The CDR3 reads CASSYSGRRSYNEQFF. The CDR3 DNA is TGTGCCAGCAGTTACTCGGGGCGCCGTTCCTACAATGAGCAGTTCTTC.

The chain joins TRBV5-1 to TRBJ2-7, with D uncertain. Germline V gene sequence: CDR1 SGHRS, CDR2 YFSETQ. V was cut by 3 bases and J by 4 bases, with 8 bases left in between. This CDR3 is built from 12 residues. The CDR3 bases are TGCGCCAGCAGCTCCGACTTGTACGAGCAGTACTTC. It yields the protein CASSSDLYEQYF.

The rearrangement joins TRBV3-1 (or the pseudogene TRBV3-2) to TRBJ1-1; TRBD1 matches 8 bases. V lost 4 bases and J lost 1; bases outside the gene matches: 5. The CDR3 runs 15 residues. The germline gives CDR1 LGHDT, CDR2 YNNKEL (reference sequence). The CDR3 coding sequence is TGTGCCAGCAGCCCGACAGGGGCGGGGAACACTGAAGCTTTCTTT. Its translation: CASSPTGAGNTEAFF.

The chain is built from TRBV5-4 and TRBJ2-7; D is perhaps TRBD1 (6 bases). The CDR3 is 16 residues long. Germline V gene sequence: CDR1 SGHNT, CDR2 YYREEE (reference sequence). Trimming stripped 1 base from V and 2 bases from J, with 16 bases between. CDR3 amino acids: CASSLLGQGRAYEQYF. The CDR3 DNA is TGTGCCAGCAGCTTGCTGGGTCAGGGGCGCGCCTACGAGCAGTACTTC.

This rearrangement joins TRBV2 to TRBJ2-7; 9 bases are a match to TRBD2. Trimming at V came to 4 bases and at J to 0 bases, leaving 4 bases not matched to a gene. Germline CDR1 reads SNHLY; CDR2 reads FYNNEI. This CDR3 spans 15 amino acids. The CDR3 here is CASSVGAGGSYEQYF. The CDR3 nucleotides are TGTGCCAGCAGTGTGGGAGCGGGAGGCTCCTACGAGCAGTACTTC.

This clone was seen once. V gene TRBV6-5 combines with J gene TRBJ2-5, with TRBD2 matching over 12 bases. CDR1 and CDR2 from the germline V gene are MNHEY and SVGAGI. V was clipped by 6 bases and J by 5 bases; unmatched bases: 7. The CDR3 has 15 residues. The CDR3 is CASRLLAGGQETQYF. The DNA for the CDR3 is TGTGCCAGCAGACTCCTAGCGGGGGGGCAGGAGACCCAGTACTTC.

This chain connects TRBV24-1 to TRBJ2-7; 9 nucleotides align to TRBD2. From germline, CDR1 is KGHDR and CDR2 SFDVKD. J gave up 6 bases and V 9 bases, and 11 bases lay outside the gene matches. The CDR3 contains 14 residues. The CDR3 DNA sequence: TGTGCCACCGGAGCGGGAGGATCCCCCGGCGAGCAGTACTTC. Encoded protein: CATGAGGSPGEQYF.

The V and J genes are TRBV3-1 (or the pseudogene TRBV3-2) and TRBJ1-6, with TRBD1 matching 9 bases. V lost 6 bases to trimming and J lost 9 bases; unmatched junction nucleotides: 6. This CDR3 is built from 14 residues. Germline CDR1 LGHDT, CDR2 YNNKEL (reference sequence). CDR3 region: CASRLGQGRSPLHF. CDR3 sequence (DNA): TGTGCCAGCAGACTGGGACAGGGACGTTCACCCCTCCACTTT.